These T cell receptor beta chains were read from a single sample in a study of CD8+CD57+ T cells in acquired aplastic anemia. In TCRdb, the reads were re-called with MiXCR into one record per CDR3 protein. The sample holds approximately 220,000 distinct CDR3 sequences; approximately 50% are singletons and the top ten take about 7.8%. Source material: sorted CD4+, CD8+, or CD8+CD57+ T cells (not recorded which) from PBMCs. The receptors shown here come from a human donor with aplastic anemia. CDR3s include the opening cysteine and the closing phenylalanine or tryptophan. A D gene is named only where the DNA matches it firmly. Rows may omit the clone size; those that give it use once, few, many or a size class.

>NA|NA|TRBV14|TRBJ1-4
CASSPLSQGNEKLFF
TGTGCCAGCAGCCCCCTCTCGCAGGGTAATGAAAAACTGTTTTTT
>many|NA|TRBV2|TRBJ1-4
CATEIATNEKLFF
TGTGCCACCGAGATAGCAACTAATGAAAAACTGTTTTTT
>NA|TRBD1|TRBV10-2|TRBJ1-6
CASSQDRLTGGPPLHF
TGCGCCAGCAGCCAAGACAGGTTAACAGGGGGGCCGCCCCTCCACTTT
>many|NA|TRBV7-9|TRBJ1-3
CASRDTSGNTIYF
TGTGCCAGCAGGGATACCTCTGGAAACACCATATATTTT
>NA|TRBD1|TRBV7-9|TRBJ1-5
CASSQRPSGQPLGQPQHF
TGCGCCAGCAGCCAAAGACCTTCGGGACAGCCGCTCGGTCAGCCCCAGCATTTT
>many|NA|TRBV11-2|TRBJ2-7
CASSLDSSLDEQYF
TGTGCCAGCAGCTTGGACAGCTCCCTAGACGAGCAGTACTTC
>NA|NA|TRBV20-1|TRBJ1-2
CSPSRGYGYTF
TGCAGCCCATCCCGGGGTTATGGCTACACCTTC
>many|NA|TRBV20-1|TRBJ1-1
CSATGTANTEAFF
TGCAGTGCTACCGGGACGGCGAACACTGAAGCTTTCTTT
>NA|TRBD1|TRBV15|TRBJ2-7
CATSRDRGHEQYF
TGTGCCACCAGCAGGGACAGGGGGCACGAGCAGTACTTC
>many|NA|TRBV7-2|TRBJ2-7
CASSLVAESYEQYF
TGTGCCAGCAGCTTAGTGGCGGAGAGCTACGAGCAGTACTTC
>many|NA|TRBV6-1|TRBJ1-1
CAIKGPVGTEAFF
TGTGCCATCAAGGGGCCCGTCGGCACTGAAGCTTTCTTT
>NA|TRBD1|TRBV9|TRBJ2-7
CASSLTGTGSAYEQYF
TGTGCCAGCAGCTTAACCGGGACAGGGTCGGCCTACGAGCAGTACTTC
>once|NA|TRBV20-1|TRBJ2-7
CSARASVSFDERYF
TGCAGTGCACGAGCTAGCGTCAGTTTCGACGAGCGGTACTTC
>NA|NA|TRBV20-1|TRBJ1-2
CSARDLGGGYGYTF
TGCAGTGCTAGAGATCTTGGAGGGGGATATGGCTACACCTTC
>NA|TRBD1|TRBV7-2|TRBJ2-2
CASAIGQGSSGELFF
TGTGCCAGCGCCATCGGACAGGGCTCTTCCGGGGAGCTGTTTTTT
>NA|TRBD1|TRBV30|TRBJ2-7
CAWSPGTGVWQYF
TGTGCCTGGAGTCCCGGGACAGGGGTATGGCAGTACTTC
>many|TRBD1|TRBV9|TRBJ2-1
CASSPRTGNVYNEQFF
TGTGCCAGCAGCCCCCGGACAGGGAACGTCTACAATGAGCAGTTCTTC
>NA|NA|TRBV19|TRBJ2-1
CASRPRDINEQFF
TGTGCCAGTAGGCCTAGGGACATAAATGAGCAGTTCTTC
>many|NA|TRBV7-8|TRBJ2-3
CASSLVAPSGQWGPDTQYF
TGTGCCAGCAGCTTAGTGGCCCCCTCCGGACAGTGGGGGCCAGATACGCAGTATTTT
>many|NA|TRBV5-8|TRBJ2-7
CASSLRTGATSYEQYF
TGTGCCAGCAGTCTCCGTACGGGGGCGACCTCCTACGAGCAGTACTTC
>many|TRBD1|TRBV13|TRBJ1-6
CASSLGLGGDRGSPLHF
TGTGCCAGCAGCTTAGGACTAGGGGGAGACAGGGGTTCACCCCTCCACTTT
>NA|TRBD1|TRBV27|TRBJ1-5
CASRDRVNQPQHF
TGTGCCAGCCGAGACAGGGTCAATCAGCCCCAGCATTTT
>many|NA|TRBV14|TRBJ2-1
CASSQFGTSYNEQFF
TGTGCCAGCAGCCAATTTGGGACTTCCTACAATGAGCAGTTCTTC